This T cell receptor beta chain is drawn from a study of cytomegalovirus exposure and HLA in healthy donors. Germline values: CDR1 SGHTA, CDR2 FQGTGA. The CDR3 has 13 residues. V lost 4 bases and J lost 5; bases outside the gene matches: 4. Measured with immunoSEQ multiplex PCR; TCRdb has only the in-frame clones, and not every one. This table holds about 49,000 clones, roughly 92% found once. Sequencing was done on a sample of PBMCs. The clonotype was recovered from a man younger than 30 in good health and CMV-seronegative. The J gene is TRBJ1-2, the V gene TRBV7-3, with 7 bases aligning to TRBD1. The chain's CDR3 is CASSSDRPYGYTF. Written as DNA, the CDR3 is TGTGCCAGCAGCTCGGACAGGCCTTATGGCTACACCTTC.